Listed below are T cell receptor beta chains from one sample, sequenced in a study of prognosis after radiotherapy for stage I lung cancer. TCRdb re-derived calls from the multiplex PCR reads in MiXCR, one entry per CDR3 protein. The sample lists around 51,000 distinct CDR3 sequences, roughly 36% occurring once. The sequenced sample was PBMCs, obtained before or after stereotactic body radiation therapy (not recorded which). The receptors stem from a donor over 45 with non-small cell lung cancer. CDR3s include the opening cysteine and the closing phenylalanine or tryptophan. A D gene is named only where the DNA matches it firmly. Expanded clones are given a class, and other clones once, few, many or no size at all.

clone size,D gene,V gene,J gene,CDR3 protein,CDR3 DNA
many,.,TRBV7-2,TRBJ2-7,CASSLSPSSGYEQYF,TGTGCCAGCAGCCTCTCCCCATCCAGCGGTTACGAGCAGTACTTC
many,.,TRBV18,TRBJ1-2,CASSPTGRVDYGYTF,TGTGCCAGCTCTCCAACGGGCAGGGTTGACTATGGCTACACCTTC
many,TRBD2,TRBV6-1,TRBJ2-2,CASRTSGKRTGELFF,TGTGCCAGCAGAACTAGCGGGAAAAGAACCGGGGAGCTGTTTTTT
many,.,TRBV6-1,TRBJ1-5,CASSGWQKPQHF,TGTGCCAGCAGTGGGTGGCAAAAGCCCCAGCATTTT
many,.,TRBV6-2/TRBV6-3,TRBJ2-1,CASSYLDGESYNEQFF,TGTGCCAGCAGTTACTTGGACGGTGAGTCCTACAATGAGCAGTTCTTC
many,.,TRBV7-2,TRBJ1-5,CAGSQGLGQPQHF,TGTGCCGGCAGCCAGGGTTTGGGGCAGCCCCAGCATTTT
many,TRBD1,TRBV28,TRBJ1-4,CASSLLSSDRGTEEKLFF,TGTGCCAGCAGTTTATTAAGTTCGGACAGGGGGACGGAAGAAAAACTGTTTTTT
many,TRBD2,TRBV20-1,TRBJ2-1,CSARERLAGVVHGEQFF,TGCAGTGCTAGAGAAAGACTAGCGGGAGTGGTTCATGGTGAGCAGTTCTTC
many,.,TRBV7-9,TRBJ2-2,CASSSTRIGELFF,TGTGCCAGCAGCTCGACGAGAATCGGGGAGCTGTTTTTT
many,.,TRBV20-1,TRBJ2-1,CSGTTASYNEQFF,TGCAGTGGGACTACCGCTTCCTACAATGAGCAGTTCTTC
.,.,TRBV5-1,TRBJ2-3,CASSLEGRHSKDTQYF,TGCGCCAGCAGCTTGGAGGGGCGGCATAGCAAAGATACGCAGTATTTT
many,.,TRBV24-1,TRBJ2-4,CATSDYANIQYF,TGTGCCACCAGTGATTACGCCAACATTCAGTACTTC
.,TRBD2,TRBV24-1,TRBJ2-1,CATSGTLAGGSGEQFF,TGTGCCACCAGTGGGACGTTAGCGGGAGGGTCTGGTGAGCAGTTCTTC
many,TRBD2,TRBV6-1,TRBJ2-7,CANSTSGTYSYEQYF,TGTGCCAACTCCACTAGCGGCACCTACTCCTACGAGCAGTACTTC
many,.,TRBV6-1,TRBJ2-1,CASIRERASSYNEQFF,TGTGCCAGCATCCGAGAGCGGGCCAGCTCCTACAATGAGCAGTTCTTC